Sequencing of this T cell receptor beta chain was carried out in a study of T cells in Graves' hyperthyroidism and ophthalmopathy. To note about this clonotype: Its target is not known. A much larger clone differs from this one at a single base, so this may be a read error.

J was trimmed by 3 bases and V by 9 bases; bases with no gene match: 8. This CDR3 has 17 residues. Germline loops: CDR1 MNHEY, CDR2 SMNVEV (reference sequence). The study's findings and limits: The blood repertoire included most of the expanded thyroid clonotypes above 0.001.

Researchers took RNA transcripts and amplified the TCR beta CDR3 regions from them. Using the HTBI primer set, a first-round RT-PCR was run on the TCR CDR3. TCRdb processed the multiplex PCR reads anew with MiXCR; each CDR3 protein has one entry. The sample consists of 200,000 to 250,000 distinct CDR3 sequences, about 15% of them appearing once. Diagnoses used clinical symptoms, serum thyroxine and TRAb, thyroid ultrasound and orbital computed tomography. Out of roughly 10 ml of fresh peripheral blood came the PBMCs. The chain carries TRBV27 and TRBJ2-1; TRBD2 aligns across 16 bases. The sequencing sample was made of blood. The source of this sequence is a man over 45 with Graves' hyperthyroidism. The CDR3 is CARLGTSGRAFYNEQFF. CDR3 nucleotides: TGTGCCAGACTCGGGACTAGCGGGAGGGCCTTCTACAATGAGCAGTTCTTC.